The 2 T cell receptor beta chains listed next were all sequenced from one sample in a study of T cells after yellow fever vaccination. TCRdb re-analysed the 5' RACE reads in MiXCR, keeping a single row per CDR3 protein. The data hold around 300,000 distinct CDR3 sequences, with 10% to 15% observed a single time. The input for sequencing was CD4+ T cells sorted from PBMCs, taken 45 days after the yellow fever booster vaccination. These receptors were taken from a man under 40 who received the YFV17D yellow fever vaccine.

The table lists this clonotype with many counts. The CDR3 nucleotides are TGCGCCAGCGGAGAACAGGACAACTATGGCTACACCTTC. This codes for CASGEQDNYGYTF. The V and J genes are TRBV5-1 and TRBJ1-2, with D possibly matching TRBD1 (5 bases). This CDR3 comprises 13 residues. Germline loops: CDR1 SGHRS, CDR2 YFSETQ. V was clipped by 7 bases and J by 2 bases, with 12 bases between them. Full variable domain (missing parts from reference TRBV5-1 and TRBJ1-2): KAGVTQTPRYLIKTRGQQVTLSCSPISGHRSVSWYQQTPGQGLQFLFEYFSETQRNKGNFPGRFSGRQFSNSRSEMNVSTLELGDSALYLCASGEQDNYGYTFGSGTRLTVV.

This clonotype was counted a single time. The rearrangement joins TRBV11-3 to TRBJ2-5, with 9 bases lining up with TRBD1. CDR3 length: 16 amino acids. Looked up from germline, CDR1 is SGHNT and CDR2 is YENEEA. V gave up 4 bases and J gave up 4 bases; unmatched junction bases: 10. The CDR3 DNA is TGTGCCAGCAGCTCCTCCCGGACAGGGGAATTAGAGACCCAGTACTTC. Its protein is CASSSSRTGELETQYF.